This T cell receptor beta chain is from a study of regulatory T cells in long-lasting Graves disease. Study-level results: The work looked only at peripheral blood and did not look at thyroid tissue.

Indicated time point: persistent/refractory GD, antithyroid drugs over 5 years with positive TRAb. From PBMCs, RNA was extracted and then used to make the TCR library. The CDR3 extends over 14 amino acids. The V gene lost 3 bases and the J gene lost 1 base, with 8 bases spanning the gap. Germline values: CDR1 KGHDR, CDR2 SFDVKD. Building the TCR beta libraries relied on iRepertoire HTBI primers, and CDR3 regions underwent Arm-PCR. MiXCR, applied by TCRdb to the multiplex PCR reads, yields one record per CDR3 protein. The sample carries some 420,000 distinct CDR3 sequences, around a fifth recorded once. This clonotype has at least ten counts. What it recognizes is unknown.

This sequence was found in a female donor with Graves disease. The chain carries TRBV24-1 and TRBJ1-1; no firm D call. The source material was peripheral blood mononuclear cells (PBMCs), sampled when the disease was refractory, from a patient treated with antithyroid drugs. The CDR3 DNA follows: TGTGCCACCAGTGATGAAGGCACGAACACTGAAGCTTTCTTT. Translated, it gives CATSDEGTNTEAFF.